This T cell receptor (beta chain) stems from a study of blood T cell repertoires in COVID-19. Study in general: Both acute and convalescent COVID-19 samples were obtained from the United States, Italy and Spain. PBMCs, B-cell-depleted T cells, or T cells were the source of the cDNA or gDNA that made up the material.

Source study methods: Reference gene primer amplification gave nucleated cell count estimates. Sequenced by immunoSEQ multiplex PCR; TCRdb stores in-frame clones only, minus some. That table is the source of V, J and clone size, and D and trimming were worked out from the DNA. The data contain 200,000 to 250,000 clones, around 81% of them singletons. Patients of the Seattle cohort, enrolled during active infection, were followed longitudinally. Germline CDR1 SGHNT, CDR2 YYREEE (reference sequence). Trimming stripped 3 bases from V and 1 base from J, with 15 bases between. This CDR3 comprises 16 residues.

The specimen sequenced was peripheral blood. The chain joins TRBV5-4 to TRBJ2-3; TRBD2 might be the D (6 bases). This clonotype was obtained from a woman aged 80 or older with COVID-19, enrolled during active disease. CDR3 coding DNA: TGTGCCAGCAGCTCTCATAGCGGTGGCCGCACAGATACGCAGTATTTT. Translated: CASSSHSGGRTDTQYF.